The 20 T cell receptor beta chains below all came from one sample that was sequenced in a study of blood T cell repertoires in COVID-19. Repertoires were generated with immunoSEQ multiplex PCR, while TCRdb's copy carries only in-frame clones and drops some. This sample has around 81,000 clones, with roughly 88% found just once. The sample was peripheral blood. All receptors derive from a man aged 65 to 85 with acute or convalescent COVID-19.

The J gene is TRBJ2-1, the V gene TRBV6-2 or TRBV6-3; no reliable D call. The CDR3 length is 12 residues. V shed 4 bases and J shed 3 bases, with 4 bases lying between them. The germline V gene encodes CDR1 MNHEY and CDR2 SVGEGT. The CDR3 sequence: CASSSHYNEQFF. CDR3 DNA sequence: TGTGCCAGCAGTTCCCACTACAATGAGCAGTTCTTC.

This sequence joins TRBV28 and TRBJ2-7; D remains ambiguous. Trimming shortened V by 3 bases and J by 2 bases, and 11 bases separated the two germline ends. This CDR3 is built from 14 residues. Germline V CDR1 and CDR2: MDHEN, SYDVKM. CDR3: CASSFETVTYEQYF. The CDR3 DNA reads TGTGCCAGCAGTTTCGAAACAGTAACCTACGAGCAGTACTTC.

The chain carries TRBV12-5 and TRBJ1-2; TRBD1 is a possible D gene (5 bases). This CDR3 comprises 14 residues. Trimming removed 2 bases at V and 2 bases at J, with 9 bases between. CDR1 is LGHNT and CDR2 is FRNRAP in the germline V gene. The CDR3 loop is CASGLSDRNYGYTF. DNA of the CDR3: TGTGCTAGTGGTTTGTCTGACAGAAACTATGGCTACACCTTC.

This sequence joins TRBV4-3 and TRBJ1-5, with D maybe TRBD1 (6 bases). Germline V gene sequence: CDR1 LGHNA, CDR2 YSLEER. This CDR3 has 17 residues. Between the trimmed V and J ends, which lost 1 base and 0 bases, there was a span of 13 bases. The CDR3 DNA follows: TGCGCCAGCAGCCAAGCTTTGGGACAATATAGCAATCAGCCCCAGCATTTT. The encoded protein is CASSQALGQYSNQPQHF.

The chain joins TRBV5-4 to TRBJ1-2, with a tentative D call TRBD1 (5 bases). Per germline, CDR1 SGHNT and CDR2 YYREEE (reference sequence). There are 15 residues in the CDR3. V was shortened by 0 bases and J by 3 bases, with 12 bases between the two germline ends. The CDR3 DNA is TGTGCCAGCAGCTTGGGTAGTTTAGGGGACTATGGCTACACCTTC. This gives the protein CASSLGSLGDYGYTF.

The J gene is TRBJ2-7, the V gene TRBV7-2, with 10 bases aligning to TRBD2. This CDR3 is built from 14 residues. The V gene's germline CDR1 is SGHTA and CDR2 FQGNSA. Unmatched junction bases numbered 5, after V lost 5 bases and J lost 4 bases. The CDR3 here is CASSASGGLYEQYF. Here the CDR3 DNA reads TGTGCCAGCAGCGCTAGCGGGGGCCTTTACGAGCAGTACTTC.

The V call is TRBV28, the J call TRBJ2-7; 7 bases are shared with TRBD1. The V gene's germline CDR1 is MDHEN and CDR2 SYDVKM. There are 15 residues in the CDR3. Unmatched junction bases numbered 8, after V lost 5 bases and J lost 1 base. The CDR3, as DNA: TGTGCCAGCAGTACGTCCGGGACAGCGTCCTACGAGCAGTACTTC. Its translation is CASSTSGTASYEQYF.

J is TRBJ2-2 and V is TRBV19, with D possibly matching TRBD1 (5 bases). The CDR3 length is 15 residues. Germline V gene lookup returns CDR1 LNHDA and CDR2 SQIVND (reference sequence). V was shortened by 1 base and J by 6 bases, with 12 bases between the two germline ends. The CDR3 DNA follows: TGTGCCAGTAGTATAGCCGCAGGGTCATCCGGGGAGCTGTTTTTT. This codes for CASSIAAGSSGELFF.

V is TRBV25-1 and J is TRBJ1-1; D gene uncertain. Germline-derived CDR1 and CDR2 are MGHDK and SYGVNS. This CDR3 region has 13 residues. Trimming cost V 6 bases and J 7 bases, with 15 bases left between them. The CDR3 reads CASRAAASFEAFF. The CDR3 region has the DNA TGTGCCAGCAGGGCTGCCGCCAGTTTTGAAGCTTTCTTT.

V and J are TRBV24-1 and TRBJ2-4; D not resolved. The CDR3 has 14 residues. Germline V gene sequence: CDR1 KGHDR, CDR2 SFDVKD. Trimming removed 7 bases at V and 0 bases at J, with 9 bases between. CDR3 nucleotides: TGTGCCACCAGCGACACCGTAGCCAAAAACATTCAGTACTTC. It codes for CATSDTVAKNIQYF.

The rearrangement uses TRBV7-9 and TRBJ1-1; D might be TRBD1 (6 bases). Germline V CDR1 and CDR2: SEHNR, FQNEAQ (reference sequence). The CDR3 has 14 residues. V shed 4 bases and J shed 2 bases, with 11 bases lying between them. DNA of the CDR3: TGTGCCAGCAGCTCTTCACAGGGCAACACTGAAGCTTTCTTT. This gives the protein CASSSSQGNTEAFF.

V and J are TRBV27 and TRBJ2-7; TRBD1 is a possible D gene (6 bases). Germline CDR1 MNHEY, CDR2 SMNVEV (reference sequence). V was clipped by 10 bases and J by 6 bases, with 13 bases between them. The length of the CDR3 is 11 residues. CDR3 sequence reads: CATSTGGEQYF. The DNA of the CDR3 is TGTGCCACCTCGACAGGAGGCGAGCAGTACTTC.

V and J are TRBV28 and TRBJ1-2; no reliable D call. V lost 8 bases and J lost 7, with 14 bases in between. The CDR3 sequence is 12 residues long. Germline CDR1 is MDHEN and CDR2 is SYDVKM. The CDR3 DNA follows: TGTGCCAGCTCCCAAGGCGGGCTTGGCTACACCTTC. It specifies CASSQGGLGYTF.

The gene calls are TRBV9 and TRBJ2-1; D is ambiguous. The CDR3 has 16 amino acids. V lost 3 bases and J lost 5, with 18 bases in between. In germline, CDR1 is SGDLS, CDR2 YYNGEE. The CDR3 sequence is CASSAYNSLTNNEQFF. CDR3 sequence (DNA): TGTGCCAGCAGCGCCTATAACAGCCTTACGAACAATGAGCAGTTCTTC.

This clone has just a few counts. The rearrangement links TRBV28 to TRBJ1-5; TRBD1 is a possible D gene (5 bases). The CDR3 spans 13 residues. Germline assignment: CDR1 MDHEN and CDR2 SYDVKM. The CDR3 bases are TGTTCCTCAATAGACAGCCTAAATCAGCCCCAGCATTTT. Its translation is CSSIDSLNQPQHF.

This clone was picked up one time. The V gene is TRBV14, the J gene TRBJ2-1; 8 bases fit TRBD1. V lost 4 bases, J lost 7 bases, and 9 bases stayed unmatched. CDR3 length equals 15 residues. CDR1 and CDR2 (germline): SGHDN, FVKESK. The DNA of the CDR3 is TGTGCCAGCAGCCGAACCGACAGGGGTGGGAATGAGCAGTTCTTC. Protein product: CASSRTDRGGNEQFF.

The chain recombines TRBV25-1 with TRBJ1-2; 9 bases match TRBD1. Germline V gives CDR1 MGHDK, CDR2 SYGVNS. The trim removed 3 bases at V and 5 bases at J, leaving 10 bases unmatched. The CDR3 is 16 residues long. The CDR3 DNA sequence: TGTGCCAGCAGTGACGATGCCCGGGACAGGGCGTATGGCTACACCTTC. Translating it yields CASSDDARDRAYGYTF.

The chain joins TRBV5-4 to TRBJ1-1; 8 nucleotides align to TRBD1. V was pared by 4 bases and J by 5 bases, with 7 bases of the junction left unmatched. This CDR3 has 14 amino acids. Germline CDR1 SGHNT, CDR2 YYREEE (reference sequence). CDR3 region: CASSQDRGRTEAFF. The CDR3 coding sequence is TGTGCCAGCAGCCAAGACAGGGGAAGGACTGAAGCTTTCTTT.

The CDR3 sequence is CSVMNTGELFF. CDR3 in DNA: TGCAGCGTCATGAACACCGGGGAGCTGTTTTTT. The chain combines TRBV29-1 with TRBJ2-2; D remains unclear. CDR1 SQVTM and CDR2 ANQGSEA come from the germline V gene. Trimming left V 6 bases short and J 1 base short, with 3 bases between. This CDR3 is built from 11 residues.

The rearrangement joins TRBV7-2 to TRBJ1-6, with TRBD1 matching 12 bases. The CDR3 is 16 amino acids. Germline assignment: CDR1 SGHTA and CDR2 FQGNSA. V was clipped by 1 base and J by 9 bases; unmatched bases: 4. The CDR3 spells CASSLGGQGAGSPLHF. Written as DNA, the CDR3 is TGTGCCAGCAGCTTAGGGGGACAGGGGGCTGGTTCACCCCTCCACTTT.